The 22 T cell receptor beta chains below all came from one sample that was sequenced in a study of T cell repertoires in cytomegalovirus infection. TCRdb reprocessed the reads via MiXCR and lists one record per CDR3 protein. The sample has more than 150,000 distinct CDR3 sequences, 17% seen once. Sequencing was performed on CD8+ T cells from PBMCs. All receptors come from a human donor in good health (CMV status not recorded). Some clones in this sample may be carry-over from other donors' samples.

This clonotype was recorded many times. The chain is built from TRBV7-9 and TRBJ2-5; D possibly corresponds to TRBD2 (6 bases). Germline CDR1 reads SEHNR; CDR2 reads FQNEAQ (reference sequence). This CDR3 has 15 amino acids. The V end was cut by 2 bases, the J end by 5 bases, with 15 bases between. The CDR3 spells CASSLTTEGRETQYF. CDR3 in DNA: TGTGCCAGCAGCTTAACCACGGAGGGCCGGGAGACCCAGTACTTC.

The table lists this clonotype with a few counts. In DNA, the CDR3 is TGCGCCAGCAGCCAAGACGGACGGGGGTGGAAGAACACCGGGGAGCTGTTTTTT. Translating it yields CASSQDGRGWKNTGELFF. The J gene is TRBJ2-2, the V gene TRBV4-1; weak D call: TRBD2 (6 bases). Per the germline V gene, CDR1 is MGHRA and CDR2 is YSYEKL. V shed 0 bases and J shed 1 base, with 15 bases lying between them. This CDR3 has 18 residues.

V gene TRBV6-2 or TRBV6-3 combines with J gene TRBJ2-4, with D tentatively TRBD2 (6 bases). CDR1 MNHEY and CDR2 SVGEGT come from the germline V gene. V gave up 5 bases and J gave up 8 bases, with 13 bases separating them. CDR3 length equals 13 residues. CDR3 nucleotide sequence: TGTGCCAGCAGTAAGGGACTTATAGACATTCAGTACTTC. Protein sequence: CASSKGLIDIQYF.

The chain recombines TRBV28 with TRBJ1-5; 8 bases align to TRBD1. The CDR3 has 16 amino acids. CDR1 and CDR2 from the germline V gene are MDHEN and SYDVKM. V was pared by 5 bases and J by 7 bases, with 13 bases of the junction left unmatched. DNA for the CDR3: TGTGCCAGCAGTCCCTTAGACAGGGGTAGTGAACAGCCCCAGCATTTT. Amino acids: CASSPLDRGSEQPQHF. Together with reference TRBV28 and TRBJ1-5, the CDR3 gives the full variable domain: DVKVTQSSRYLVKRTGEKVFLECVQDMDHENMFWYRQDPGLGLRLIYFSYDVKMKEKGDIPEGYSVSREKKERFSLILESASTNQTSMYLCASSPLDRGSEQPQHFGDGTRLSIL.

This clonotype was counted a few times. CDR3 loop: CASSYPPGPYEQYF. As DNA, the CDR3 is TGTGCCAGCAGTTACCCGCCGGGCCCCTACGAGCAGTACTTC. V gene TRBV6-2 or TRBV6-3 combines with J gene TRBJ2-7; D not resolved. The CDR3 covers 14 residues. Trimming took off 2 bases at V and 2 bases at J, with 10 bases between the two ends. The germline gives CDR1 MNHEY, CDR2 SVGEGT.

This clonotype was found a few times. This may arise from a read error, as a much more abundant clone is one base away. The gene calls are TRBV28 and TRBJ2-3, with no clear D. CDR1 and CDR2 (germline): MDHEN, SYDVKM. The CDR3 has 14 residues. This CDR3 reads CAISLKASTDTQYF. As DNA, the CDR3 is TGTGCCATCAGTTTGAAGGCCAGCACAGATACGCAGTATTTT.

This clonotype was picked up a small number of times. The V call is TRBV11-2, the J call TRBJ2-5; D unresolved. V shed 5 bases and J shed 4 bases, with 14 bases lying between them. Germline CDR1 reads SGHAT; CDR2 reads FQNNGV. This CDR3 spans 14 amino acids. The chain's CDR3 is CASSVTLTRETQYF. In nucleotides, the CDR3 is TGTGCCAGCAGCGTAACCTTGACTCGAGAGACCCAGTACTTC.

This clonotype was detected a few times. The rearrangement joins TRBV6-2 or TRBV6-3 to TRBJ1-5; 7 nucleotides agree with TRBD1. The CDR3 loop spans 13 amino acids. CDR1 is MNHEY, CDR2 SVGEGT, per germline. The V gene end was trimmed by 9 bases and the J gene end by 6 bases; junction bases not matched to a gene: 8. The CDR3 loop reads CASRLTGFQPQHF. CDR3 DNA sequence: TGTGCCAGTAGATTGACAGGGTTTCAGCCCCAGCATTTT.

This clonotype has a handful of counts. The gene calls are TRBV28 and TRBJ1-5, with D perhaps TRBD1 (5 bases). CDR1 is MDHEN and CDR2 is SYDVKM in the germline V gene. Between the trimmed V and J ends, which lost 3 bases and 2 bases, there was a span of 14 bases. This CDR3 has 16 amino acids. The CDR3 sequence: CASSFARVGGNQPQHF. CDR3 coding DNA: TGTGCCAGCAGTTTTGCCCGGGTAGGGGGCAATCAGCCCCAGCATTTT.

This clonotype came up many times. This CDR3 is CASSLGGRVYGYTF. Written as DNA, the CDR3 is TGTGCCAGCAGCTTGGGAGGAAGGGTCTATGGCTACACCTTC. The chain has TRBV7-2 and TRBJ1-2; D uncertain. This CDR3 is built from 14 residues. CDR1 is SGHTA, CDR2 FQGNSA, per germline. Between the trimmed V and J ends, which lost 3 bases and 4 bases, there was a span of 12 bases. The whole variable domain, remainder taken from reference TRBV7-2 and TRBJ1-2, is GAGVSQSPSNKVTEKGKDVELRCDPISGHTALYWYRQSLGQGLEFLIYFQGNSAPDKSGLPSDRFSAERTGGSVSTLTIQRTQQEDSAVYLCASSLGGRVYGYTFGSGTRLTVV.

The rearrangement joins TRBV6-2 or TRBV6-3 to TRBJ2-7, with unresolved D. V dropped 6 bases and J dropped 4 bases, with 10 bases sitting between them. CDR1 and CDR2 from the germline V gene are MNHEY and SVGEGT. The CDR3 loop spans 12 amino acids. The CDR3: CASRQTPYEQYF. The CDR3 DNA reads TGTGCCAGCAGACAGACACCTTACGAGCAGTACTTC.

This chain joins TRBV19 and TRBJ1-1, with 10 bases aligning to TRBD1. Per germline, CDR1 LNHDA and CDR2 SQIVND (reference sequence). The CDR3 is made up of 17 amino acids. V lost 6 bases and J lost 1; bases outside the gene matches: 11. In DNA, the CDR3 is TGTGCCAGTAGCGACGAACCGGGACAGGGGACGAACACTGAAGCTTTCTTT. Translation gives CASSDEPGQGTNTEAFF.

This chain connects TRBV7-6 to TRBJ2-3; TRBD2 matches 13 bases. CDR1 is SGHVS and CDR2 is FNYEAQ in the germline V gene. With 4 bases clipped from V and 5 bases from J, the junction kept 18 bases outside the gene matches. The CDR3 length is 20 residues. The DNA for the CDR3 is TGTGCCAGCAGCTCACCGAAGTTCCCTACTAGCGGGGGGGCCAGAGATACGCAGTATTTT. This encodes CASSSPKFPTSGGARDTQYF.

This clonotype has more than one count but fewer than ten. The gene calls are TRBV7-9 and TRBJ2-4; maybe TRBD1 (6 bases). CDR3 length equals 17 residues. Germline V gene sequence: CDR1 SEHNR, CDR2 FQNEAQ (reference sequence). The V end was cut by 5 bases, the J end by 0 bases, with 17 bases between. The CDR3 DNA reads TGTGCCAGCAGCCCCGGTGGACAGCCATTAGCCAAAAACATTCAGTACTTC. This gives the protein CASSPGGQPLAKNIQYF.

The table lists this clonotype with a few counts. J is TRBJ2-7 and V is TRBV29-1, with D tentatively TRBD1 (5 bases). Trimming shortened V by 5 bases and J by 6 bases, and 11 bases separated the two germline ends. The CDR3 runs to 11 residues. Germline CDR1 reads SQVTM; CDR2 reads ANQGSEA. In DNA form, the CDR3 reads TGCAGCGTTTCTCAGGGAACCGAGCAGTACTTC. Its translation: CSVSQGTEQYF.

The chain carries TRBV29-1 and TRBJ2-7, with TRBD1 identical over 9 bases. Germline trimming cut 7 bases from V and 2 bases from J; bases unmatched to any gene: 3. CDR1 is SQVTM, CDR2 ANQGSEA, per germline. The CDR3 loop spans 12 amino acids. CDR3 sequence reads: CSAGTGPYEQYF. As DNA, the CDR3 is TGCAGCGCCGGGACAGGGCCCTACGAGCAGTACTTC.

This chain connects TRBV11-2 to TRBJ1-1; D is perhaps TRBD1 (6 bases). V lost 5 bases, J lost 4 bases, and 17 bases lay in between. Germline CDR1 reads SGHAT; CDR2 reads FQNNGV. The CDR3 is 15 amino acids. CDR3 region: CASSKNGGARTEAFF. The CDR3 region has the DNA TGTGCCAGCAGCAAAAATGGGGGGGCCCGCACTGAAGCTTTCTTT.

This clonotype has just a few counts. The chain combines TRBV4-1 with TRBJ2-5; 8 positions agree with TRBD2. Germline V lookup: CDR1 MGHRA, CDR2 YSYEKL. This CDR3 region has 20 residues. J gave up 2 bases and V 0 bases, and 17 bases lay outside the gene matches. CDR3 sequence reads: CASSQDLPFAGGTLQETQYF. In DNA, the CDR3 is TGCGCCAGCAGCCAAGATCTACCTTTCGCGGGGGGAACCTTACAAGAGACCCAGTACTTC.

This clonotype was recorded only once. The chain links TRBV6-2 or TRBV6-3 to TRBJ2-1, with TRBD2 matching over 7 bases. The V gene's germline CDR1 is MNHEY and CDR2 SVGEGT. The CDR3 runs 15 residues. Trimming at V came to 2 bases and at J to 8 bases, leaving 9 bases not matched to a gene. CDR3 sequence: CASSYGGRAFDEQFF. DNA for the CDR3: TGTGCCAGCAGTTACGGCGGGAGAGCATTCGATGAGCAGTTCTTC.

The rearrangement links TRBV12-5 to TRBJ2-7, with D perhaps TRBD1 (6 bases). Trimming left V 1 base short and J 5 bases short, with 15 bases between. This CDR3 comprises 15 residues. The germline V gene encodes CDR1 LGHNT and CDR2 FRNRAP. The CDR3 is CASGLARQVGDEQYF. The CDR3 nucleotides are TGTGCTAGTGGTTTGGCCAGACAGGTCGGGGACGAGCAGTACTTC.

This sequence joins TRBV4-1 and TRBJ1-5; no clear D gene. Germline CDR1 MGHRA, CDR2 YSYEKL. The CDR3 has 14 residues. The V gene lost 1 base and the J gene lost 3 bases, with 7 bases spanning the gap. CDR3 nucleotide sequence: TGCGCCAGCAGCCAAGGGGCAGTCAATCAGCCCCAGCATTTT. This sequence encodes CASSQGAVNQPQHF.

This clonotype was recorded a few times. The genes are TRBV28 and TRBJ1-2; possible D gene TRBD1, 5 bases. The CDR3 covers 15 residues. V was trimmed by 7 bases and J by 1 base, leaving 16 bases between them. Germline V gene sequence: CDR1 MDHEN, CDR2 SYDVKM. The CDR3 DNA sequence: TGTGCCAGCACATCAGCAGGGACCCTTAACTATGGCTACACCTTC. This translates into CASTSAGTLNYGYTF.